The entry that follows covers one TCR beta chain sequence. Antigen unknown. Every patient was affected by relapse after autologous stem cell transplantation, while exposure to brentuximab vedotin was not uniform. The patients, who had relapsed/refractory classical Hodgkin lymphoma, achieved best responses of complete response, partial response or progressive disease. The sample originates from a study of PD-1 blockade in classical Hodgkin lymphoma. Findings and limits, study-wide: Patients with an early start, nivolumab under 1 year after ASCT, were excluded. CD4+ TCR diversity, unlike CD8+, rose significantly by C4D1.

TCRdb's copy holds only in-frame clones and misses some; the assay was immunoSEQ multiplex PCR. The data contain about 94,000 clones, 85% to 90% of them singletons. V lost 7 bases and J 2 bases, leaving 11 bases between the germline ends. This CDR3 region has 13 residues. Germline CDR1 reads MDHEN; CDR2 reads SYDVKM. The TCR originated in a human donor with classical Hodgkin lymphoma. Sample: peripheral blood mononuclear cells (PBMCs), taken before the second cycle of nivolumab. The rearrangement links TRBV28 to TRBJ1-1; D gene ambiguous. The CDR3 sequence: CASTERANTEAFF. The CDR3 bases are TGTGCCAGCACGGAGAGGGCCAACACTGAAGCTTTCTTT. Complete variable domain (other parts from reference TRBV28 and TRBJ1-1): DVKVTQSSRYLVKRTGEKVFLECVQDMDHENMFWYRQDPGLGLRLIYFSYDVKMKEKGDIPEGYSVSREKKERFSLILESASTNQTSMYLCASTERANTEAFFGQGTRLTVV.